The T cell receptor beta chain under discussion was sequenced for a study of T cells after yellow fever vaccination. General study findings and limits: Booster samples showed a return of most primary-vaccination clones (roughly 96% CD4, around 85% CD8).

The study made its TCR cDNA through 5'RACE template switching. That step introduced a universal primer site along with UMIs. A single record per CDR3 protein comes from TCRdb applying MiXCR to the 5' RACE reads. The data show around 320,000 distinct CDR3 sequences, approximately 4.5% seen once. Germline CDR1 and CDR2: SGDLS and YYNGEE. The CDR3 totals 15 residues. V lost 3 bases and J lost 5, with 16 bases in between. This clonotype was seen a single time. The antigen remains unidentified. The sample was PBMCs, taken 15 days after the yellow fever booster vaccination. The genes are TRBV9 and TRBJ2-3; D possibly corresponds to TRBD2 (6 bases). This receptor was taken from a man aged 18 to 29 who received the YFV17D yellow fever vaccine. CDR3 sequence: CASSARRDSLDTQYF. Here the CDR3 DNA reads TGTGCCAGCAGCGCCCGACGGGACTCCCTAGATACGCAGTATTTT.